The rows below give T cell receptor beta chains drawn from one sample of a study of T-cell memory formation after mild COVID-19. TCRdb used MiXCR to reprocess the 5' RACE reads, holding one entry per CDR3 protein. The table lists about 430,000 distinct CDR3 sequences, approximately 24% of them singletons. The sample comprised PBMCs or a T cell subset sorted from them (not recorded which). Every receptor here comes from an adult woman who had mild COVID-19 (a few samples of this study predate the infection). Cell type and time point are not known. The CDR3 runs from the conserved cysteine through the conserved F or W. D genes are given only for firm matches. Clone size is shown for a subset of rows, as once, few, many or a class of expanded clone.

D gene	V gene	clone size	J gene	CDR3 protein	CDR3 DNA
.	TRBV24-1	.	TRBJ2-1	CATSDSSGKNPFF	TGTGCCACCAGTGACTCCTCGGGTAAGAACCCGTTCTTC
.	TRBV24-1	few	TRBJ1-2	CATSDSRTVWGYTF	TGTGCCACCAGTGACTCTAGGACAGTATGGGGCTACACCTTC
.	TRBV19	few	TRBJ1-2	CASSVDRPNYGYTF	TGTGCCAGTAGCGTGGACCGCCCTAACTATGGCTACACCTTC
.	TRBV7-2	.	TRBJ1-5	CASSPGQRNQPQHF	TGTGCCAGCAGCCCTGGACAGAGGAATCAGCCCCAGCATTTT
.	TRBV11-2	many	TRBJ1-1	CASSLGAVNTEAFF	TGTGCCAGCAGCTTAGGGGCGGTTAACACTGAAGCTTTCTTT
.	TRBV9	few	TRBJ2-2	CASSVVRGARTGELFF	TGTGCCAGCAGCGTAGTACGCGGGGCCCGAACCGGGGAGCTGTTTTTT
.	TRBV12-3/TRBV12-4	few	TRBJ2-3	CASSQTTTQYF	TGTGCCAGCAGCCAAACTACGACGCAGTATTTT
.	TRBV20-1	.	TRBJ2-7	CSARDSKHRAYEQYF	TGCAGTGCTAGAGATAGTAAGCACAGGGCCTACGAGCAGTACTTC
.	TRBV20-1	.	TRBJ2-1	CSARPGRSYNEQFF	TGCAGTGCTAGACCTGGGCGTTCGTACAATGAGCAGTTCTTC
.	TRBV7-9	many	TRBJ1-1	CASSPRRVAFF	TGTGCCAGCAGCCCACGTAGAGTAGCTTTCTTT
.	TRBV10-3	.	TRBJ2-7	CAISEYQGDTYEQYF	TGTGCCATCAGTGAGTATCAGGGAGACACCTACGAGCAGTACTTC
.	TRBV2	.	TRBJ1-2	CASSVDGLFRYTF	TGTGCCAGCAGTGTGGACGGATTATTCCGCTACACCTTC
TRBD1	TRBV5-8	few	TRBJ2-1	CASSLTGVIGNEQFF	TGTGCCAGCAGCTTAACAGGGGTTATCGGAAATGAGCAGTTCTTC
.	TRBV10-3	few	TRBJ1-3	CAISESGSSRGPGNTIYF	TGTGCCATCAGTGAGTCCGGGTCGTCGCGGGGACCTGGAAACACCATATATTTT
.	TRBV7-2	.	TRBJ1-5	CASSSYDLPQHF	TGTGCCAGCAGCTCTTACGACCTGCCCCAGCATTTT
TRBD2	TRBV20-1	many	TRBJ2-2	CSARKASGGADTGELFF	TGCAGTGCTAGAAAGGCTAGCGGGGGGGCCGACACCGGGGAGCTGTTTTTT
TRBD2	TRBV11-2	.	TRBJ2-7	CASSPRSSGRPYEQYF	TGTGCCAGCAGCCCCCGTTCTAGCGGGAGGCCCTACGAGCAGTACTTC
.	TRBV4-1	.	TRBJ1-2	CASSSGTEAYGYTF	TGCGCCAGCAGCTCCGGGACGGAGGCCTATGGCTACACCTTC
TRBD1	TRBV2	.	TRBJ2-3	CASSGWDRDADTQYF	TGTGCCAGCAGCGGCTGGGACAGGGATGCAGATACGCAGTATTTT
TRBD2	TRBV20-1	.	TRBJ2-5	CSAPGTSGRKKETQYF	TGCAGTGCTCCCGGGACTAGCGGGAGGAAAAAAGAGACCCAGTACTTC
.	TRBV20-1	.	TRBJ2-3	CSGTISTDTQYF	TGCAGTGGGACTATTAGCACAGATACGCAGTATTTT
TRBD1	TRBV7-3	few	TRBJ1-6	CASSLRQGADSPLHF	TGTGCCAGCAGCTTACGACAGGGGGCCGATTCACCCCTCCACTTT
.	TRBV7-3	few	TRBJ2-1	CASSLADNEQFF	TGTGCCAGCAGTCTCGCCGACAATGAGCAGTTCTTC
.	TRBV7-7	many	TRBJ1-1	CASSLSLNTEAFF	TGTGCCAGCAGCTTAAGCCTGAACACTGAAGCTTTCTTT
.	TRBV5-6	.	TRBJ2-1	CASSLDYGSGYNEQFF	TGTGCCAGCAGCTTGGATTACGGGAGCGGATACAATGAGCAGTTCTTC
TRBD1	TRBV7-9	.	TRBJ1-5	CASTEGGSANQPQHF	TGTGCCAGCACCGAAGGGGGCAGTGCGAATCAGCCCCAGCATTTT
.	TRBV7-2	few	TRBJ2-6	CASSPLGLALYSGANVLTF	TGTGCCAGCAGCCCCCTGGGGCTAGCGTTATACTCTGGGGCCAACGTCCTGACTTTC
TRBD1	TRBV7-9	few	TRBJ1-5	CASSRTGGANQPQHF	TGTGCCAGCAGTCGCACAGGGGGTGCTAATCAGCCCCAGCATTTT
TRBD2	TRBV20-1	.	TRBJ2-1	CSAGPGLGSYNEQFF	TGCAGTGCTGGTCCGGGACTAGGTTCCTACAATGAGCAGTTCTTC
.	TRBV6-6	few	TRBJ2-1	CASSWYDEQFF	TGTGCCAGCAGTTGGTACGATGAGCAGTTCTTC
.	TRBV7-9	.	TRBJ2-7	CASSLSPEQYF	TGTGCCAGCAGCTTATCGCCCGAGCAGTACTTC
.	TRBV7-2	.	TRBJ2-3	CASSLPQSRPDTQYF	TGTGCCAGCAGCCTGCCCCAATCGAGACCAGATACGCAGTATTTT
.	TRBV9	few	TRBJ2-3	CASSPGGYTDTQYF	TGTGCCAGCAGCCCTGGGGGTTACACAGATACGCAGTATTTT